This T cell receptor (beta chain) was recorded in a study of T cell changes during pregnancy in multiple sclerosis. The CDR3 contains 18 residues. Germline lookup yields CDR1 SGHKS and CDR2 YYEKEE (reference sequence). V shed 1 base and J 2 bases; nucleotides not matched to a gene: 11. TCRdb's copy holds only in-frame clones and misses some; the assay was immunoSEQ multiplex PCR. The sample yields 40,000 or so clones, approximately 92% seen once. V usage is TRBV5-5 and J usage is TRBJ1-5, with TRBD1 matching over 8 bases. Source: CD4+ T cells from peripheral blood mononuclear cells, taken in the third trimester of pregnancy. The TCR sequence derives from a female donor with multiple sclerosis, enrolled in a pregnancy study. DNA for the CDR3: TGTGCCAGCAGCTTGATGACAGGGGATGTAGCGGGCAATCAGCCCCAGCATTTT. It is translated as CASSLMTGDVAGNQPQHF.